This T cell receptor (beta chain) was sequenced for a study of tumor-infiltrating lymphocytes in primary liver carcinoma. Total RNA amounting to roughly 450 ng was the source from which TCR beta cDNA was made with a constant-region primer. Generation of the TCR beta libraries relied on three nested multiplex PCR rounds using slightly modified ARM-PCR. Primers for the first two PCR rounds were TRBV1-TRBV30 forward primers and a C-beta reverse primer (approximately 10 cycles per round). MiXCR was run by TCRdb on the multiplex PCR reads, yielding one entry per CDR3 protein. The repertoire holds 45,000 to 55,000 distinct CDR3 sequences, with about two thirds as singletons. Germline V CDR1 and CDR2: MGHRA, YSYEKL. There are 16 residues in the CDR3. This clonotype is a singleton in its sample. Germline and junction disagree at one end, which may indicate a read error. Co-extracted RNA and DNA came from roughly 20-30 mg of unsorted bulk tissue. Treatment-naive at the time, the patients had chronic HBV infection. Over 75% of the cells in every tumor sample were viable tumor cells.

This clonotype originated in a man aged 35-49 years with primary liver carcinoma and hepatitis B virus infection. The chain employs TRBV4-1 and TRBJ1-6, with 7 bases that match TRBD1. What was sequenced was liver tumor tissue from sampling region 5. Subset specified: tumor region T5, tumor centre. The CDR3 DNA reads TGCGTCAGCAGCCTCCTCCCGGGACAGAGTAATACACCCATCCACTTT. Translating gives CVSSLLPGQSNTPIHF.